These T cell receptor beta chains were read from a single sample in a study of blood T cell repertoires in COVID-19. Clones were sequenced by immunoSEQ multiplex PCR, and TCRdb holds only the in-frame ones, with some missing. The sample contains 200,000 to 300,000 clones, about nine tenths of which appear only once. Sequenced input: peripheral blood. These receptor sequences come from a man aged 35-49 years who had recovered from COVID-19. The CDR3 runs from the conserved cysteine through the conserved F or W. The D gene is left open where the match is weak. Expanded clones get a size class; other rows say once, few or many, or leave the size out.

j_gene | v_gene | abundance | d_gene | CDR3nt | CDR3aa
TRBJ2-7 | TRBV5-1 | . | . | TGCGCCAGCAGCTTGGGGGGCGCGAAATCCTACGAGCAGTACTTC | CASSLGGAKSYEQYF
TRBJ2-7 | TRBV6-5 | . | . | TGTGCCAGCAGTTACTCTGACAGCTCCTACGAGCAGTACTTC | CASSYSDSSYEQYF
TRBJ2-3 | TRBV6-5 | . | TRBD2 | TGTGCCAGCAGGGTAGCGGGGGCAAACACAGATACGCAGTATTTT | CASRVAGANTDTQYF
TRBJ1-2 | TRBV5-1 | . | . | TGCGCCAGCAGTGGCCGGGGGGGCGCTTTGTATGGCTACACCTTC | CASSGRGGALYGYTF
TRBJ1-5 | TRBV15 | . | . | TGTGCCACCAGCAGCCTTGGTGAGGGACTGAATCAGCCCCAGCATTTT | CATSSLGEGLNQPQHF
TRBJ2-3 | TRBV9 | . | . | TGTGCCAGCAGCGTAGATGGAGGGCCGGCAGATACGCAGTATTTT | CASSVDGGPADTQYF
TRBJ2-5 | TRBV15 | . | TRBD1 | TGTGCCGCCTCCCGGGACAGGCAAGAGACCCAGTACTTC | CAASRDRQETQYF
TRBJ2-1 | TRBV19 | . | TRBD2 | TGTGCCAGTAGGCAAGGGACTAGCGGGGGGGCGGAGTACAATGAGCAGTTCTTC | CASRQGTSGGAEYNEQFF
TRBJ2-5 | TRBV12-5 | . | TRBD1 | TGTGCTAGTGGCCCAGCGACAGGGGGCCTTGGAGAGACCCAGTACTTC | CASGPATGGLGETQYF
TRBJ1-1 | TRBV21-1 | . | . | TGTGCCAGCAGCAAACAGGGCATGAACACTGAAGCTTTCTTT | CASSKQGMNTEAFF
TRBJ2-7 | TRBV29-1 | . | . | TGCAGCGGGACCGGCGGGCTACAGCAGTACTTC | CSGTGGLQQYF
TRBJ2-3 | TRBV3-1/TRBV3-2 | once | . | TGTGCCAGCAGCCAAGAAGGAGGTATCGGGCTAGCGACAGATACGCAGTATTTT | CASSQEGGIGLATDTQYF
TRBJ2-1 | TRBV11-2 | few | TRBD2 | TGTGCCAGCAGCTTAACTAGCGGCGCATACAATGAGCAGTTCTTC | CASSLTSGAYNEQFF
TRBJ1-2 | TRBV29-1 | . | . | TGCAGCGTTGATCAGGGTAATGGCTACACCTTC | CSVDQGNGYTF